The sequence of this TCR beta chain was determined in a study of T cell repertoires in ileal Crohn's disease. Adults with ileal or ileocolonic Crohn's disease and an indication for resection were eligible. Study-wide results and limits: Compared with CD4 T cells, sorted CD8 cells carried more expanded clones.

CDR3 length: 15 amino acids. V lost 4 bases, J lost 2 bases, and 15 bases lay in between. Germline lookup yields CDR1 MNHNS and CDR2 SASEGT. Profiling relied on immunoSEQ multiplex PCR, and the TCRdb table lists in-frame clones only, not all of them. The sample has under 8,500 clones, approximately 83% seen once; the top ten hold 4.5% to 5.5%. With respect to this clone: Its antigen is as yet unknown.

The V and J genes are TRBV6-1 and TRBJ2-7; D possibly corresponds to TRBD2 (7 bases). The sequenced sample was ileal tissue. The clonotype was recovered from an adult with Crohn's disease. CDR3 DNA: TGTGCCAGCAGTGTAGGGGGGGTTCTTCCCTACGAGCAGTACTTC. It specifies CASSVGGVLPYEQYF.